This TCR beta chain came from a study of control samples from healthy donors and cancer patients. V gave up 8 bases and J gave up 4 bases, with 8 bases separating them. Germline CDR1 MNHNY, CDR2 SVGAGI (reference sequence). This CDR3 is 11 amino acids long. This clone was detected a few times. Generated by immunoSEQ multiplex PCR, the TCRdb table keeps only in-frame clones and is missing some. The table has 100,000 or so clones, about 88% seen once. The TCR sequence derives from a woman in her 50s in good health. Specimen: blood. The V call is TRBV6-6, the J call TRBJ1-1; no firm D call. In DNA form, the CDR3 reads TGTGCCAGCCGGACGTCCACTGAAGCTTTCTTT. This sequence encodes CASRTSTEAFF.